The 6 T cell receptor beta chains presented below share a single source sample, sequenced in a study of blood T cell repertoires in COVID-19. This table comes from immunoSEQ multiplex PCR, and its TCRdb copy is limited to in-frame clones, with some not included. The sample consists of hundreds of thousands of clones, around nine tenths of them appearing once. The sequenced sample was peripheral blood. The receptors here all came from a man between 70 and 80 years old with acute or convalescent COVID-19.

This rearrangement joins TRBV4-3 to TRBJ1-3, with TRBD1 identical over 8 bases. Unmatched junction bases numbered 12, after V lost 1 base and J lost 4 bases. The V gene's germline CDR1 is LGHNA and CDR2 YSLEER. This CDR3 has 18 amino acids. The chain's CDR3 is CASSQARSGGAGGNTIYF. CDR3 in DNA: TGCGCCAGCAGCCAAGCCCGTTCAGGGGGCGCTGGAGGAAACACCATATATTTT.

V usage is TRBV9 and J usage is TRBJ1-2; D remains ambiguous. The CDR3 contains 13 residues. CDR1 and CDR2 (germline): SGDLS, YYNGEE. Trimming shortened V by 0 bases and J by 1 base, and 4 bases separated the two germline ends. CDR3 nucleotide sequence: TGTGCCAGCAGCGTAGAACTTAACTATGGCTACACCTTC. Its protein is CASSVELNYGYTF.

The CDR3: CASPVSGTSTDTQYF. CDR3 sequence (DNA): TGTGCCAGCCCAGTTAGCGGGACTAGCACAGATACGCAGTATTTT. V usage is TRBV21-1 and J usage is TRBJ2-3; the table names TRBD2, a call not compared with the DNA. TRBV21-1 represents a pseudogene. The CDR3 covers 15 residues.

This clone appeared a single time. The CDR3 spells CSVEQAGPTDTQYF. The CDR3, as DNA: TGCAGCGTTGAACAAGCGGGGCCCACAGATACGCAGTATTTT. The chain couples TRBV29-1 to TRBJ2-3; 7 positions match TRBD2. The CDR3 spans 14 residues. The germline CDR1 and CDR2 sequences are SQVTM and ANQGSEA. The junction had 4 bases not matched to a gene; V was cut back by 2 bases and J by 2 bases.

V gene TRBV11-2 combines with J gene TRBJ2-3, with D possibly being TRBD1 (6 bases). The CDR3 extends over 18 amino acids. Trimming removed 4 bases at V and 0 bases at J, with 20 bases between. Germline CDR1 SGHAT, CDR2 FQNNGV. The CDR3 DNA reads TGTGCCAGCAGCTCCTATCAGGGGATAATTACTAGCACAGATACGCAGTATTTT. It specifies CASSSYQGIITSTDTQYF.

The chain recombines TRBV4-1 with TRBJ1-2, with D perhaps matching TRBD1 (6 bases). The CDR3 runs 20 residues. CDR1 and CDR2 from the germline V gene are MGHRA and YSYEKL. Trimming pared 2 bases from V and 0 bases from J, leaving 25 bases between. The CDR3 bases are TGCGCCAGCAGCCAACGGGCCACAGGGTATGCTGGCATCGCTAACTATGGCTACACCTTC. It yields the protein CASSQRATGYAGIANYGYTF.